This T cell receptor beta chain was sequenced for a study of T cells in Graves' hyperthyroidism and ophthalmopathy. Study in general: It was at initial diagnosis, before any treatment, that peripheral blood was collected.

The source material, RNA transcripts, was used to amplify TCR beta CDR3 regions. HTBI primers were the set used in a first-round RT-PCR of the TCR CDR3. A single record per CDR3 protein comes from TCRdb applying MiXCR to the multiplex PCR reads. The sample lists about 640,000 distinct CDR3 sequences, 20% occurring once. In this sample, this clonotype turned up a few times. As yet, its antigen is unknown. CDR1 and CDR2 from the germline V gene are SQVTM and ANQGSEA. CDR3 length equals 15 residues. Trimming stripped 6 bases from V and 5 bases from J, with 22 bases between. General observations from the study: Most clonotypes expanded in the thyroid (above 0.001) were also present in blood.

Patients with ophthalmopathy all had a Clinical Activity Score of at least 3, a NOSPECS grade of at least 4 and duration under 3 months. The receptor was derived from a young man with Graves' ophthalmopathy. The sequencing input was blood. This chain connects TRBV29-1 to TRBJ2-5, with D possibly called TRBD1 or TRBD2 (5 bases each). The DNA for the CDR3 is TGCAGCGTCAGACCCGGGACCGCCGCTTCGGAGACCCAGTACTTC. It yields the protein CSVRPGTAASETQYF.